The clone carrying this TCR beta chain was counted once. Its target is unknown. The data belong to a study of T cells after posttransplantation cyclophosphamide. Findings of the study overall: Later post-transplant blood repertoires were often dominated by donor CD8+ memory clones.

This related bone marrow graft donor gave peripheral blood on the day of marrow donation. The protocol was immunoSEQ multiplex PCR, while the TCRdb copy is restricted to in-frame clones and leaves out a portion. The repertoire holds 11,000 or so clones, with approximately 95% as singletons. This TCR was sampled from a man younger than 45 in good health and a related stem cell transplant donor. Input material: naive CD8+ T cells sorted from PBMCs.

The CDR3 here is CASSLAGGGANNGELFF. The CDR3 coding sequence is TGTGCCAGCAGCTTAGCGGGCGGGGGGGCCAATAACGGGGAGCTGTTTTTT. The chain uses TRBV7-8 and TRBJ2-2; TRBD2 matches 9 bases. The CDR3 spans 17 residues. In germline, CDR1 is SGHVS, CDR2 FQNEAQ. V was pared by 0 bases and J by 7 bases, with 9 bases of the junction left unmatched.